This T cell receptor beta chain was sequenced for a study of blood T cell repertoires in COVID-19. The overall study: PBMCs, B-cell-depleted T cells, or T cells were the source of the cDNA or gDNA that made up the material.

The V gene's germline CDR1 is MDHEN and CDR2 SYDVKM. This CDR3 contains 16 residues. Trimming cost V 4 bases and J 5 bases, with 18 bases left between them. Authors' methods: Reference gene primer amplification in the assay estimated nucleated cell counts. Only in-frame clones appear in the TCRdb table, and some are missing; sequencing was by immunoSEQ multiplex PCR. That table furnishes V, J and clone size, whereas the DNA furnished D and trimming. This sample yields 200,000 to 250,000 clones, of which 84% are seen a single time; approximately 8% belongs to the top ten. The J gene is TRBJ2-1, the V gene TRBV28; tentatively, D is TRBD2 (5 bases). The sequence was obtained from a woman of 80 years or more with COVID-19, enrolled during active disease. Specimen: peripheral blood. The CDR3 sequence is CASSSPSGLGNNEQFF. The CDR3 bases are TGTGCCAGCAGTTCCCCCTCGGGATTAGGGAACAATGAGCAGTTCTTC.